What follows are 20 T cell receptor beta chains derived from one specimen sequenced in a study of tumor-infiltrating lymphocytes in primary liver carcinoma. Co-extracting RNA and DNA was done with about 20-34 mg of unsorted bulk tissue as input. TCR beta cDNA was prepared out of roughly 500 ng total RNA by means of a constant-region primer. Sequencing libraries for TCR beta derived from three nested multiplex PCR rounds that used slightly modified ARM-PCR. The two initial PCR rounds, around 10 cycles each, used TRBV1-TRBV30 forward and C-beta reverse primers. TCRdb re-derived calls from the multiplex PCR reads in MiXCR, one entry per CDR3 protein. The sample has roughly 70,000 distinct CDR3 sequences, over 60% seen once. The sample taken for sequencing was liver tumor tissue from sampling region 4. Subset given: tumor region T4, right-lateral pole. The origin of the receptors is a middle-aged man with primary liver carcinoma and hepatitis B virus infection.

Points on this clonotype: At one of its ends the junction is not consistent with the germline gene, which may arise from a read error. The V gene is TRBV5-4, the J gene TRBJ2-1; D is ambiguous. The CDR3 runs 13 residues. From germline, CDR1 is SGHNT and CDR2 YYREEE (reference sequence). CDR3 in amino acids: CDSSPDGYDEQFF. In DNA, the CDR3 is TGTGACAGCAGCCCCGACGGATACGATGAGCAGTTCTTC. The full variable domain, its missing parts supplied by reference TRBV5-4 and TRBJ2-1, is ETGVTQSPTHLIKTRGQQVTLRCSSQSGHNTVSWYQQALGQGPQFIFQYYREEENGRGNFPPRFSGLQFPNYSSELNVNALELDDSALYLCDSSPDGYDEQFFGPGTRLTVL.

Notes on this clonotype: A much larger clone differs by one base, so this may be a read error. The chain combines TRBV29-1 with TRBJ2-3, with 8 bases lining up with TRBD2. The CDR3 has 15 amino acids. V lost 4 bases to trimming and J lost 10 bases; unmatched junction nucleotides: 16. Germline V gives CDR1 SQVTM, CDR2 ANQGSEA. The CDR3 protein is CSVAGRSGGGRSQYF. In DNA form, the CDR3 reads TGCAGCGTTGCAGGGAGAAGCGGGGGCGGTAGATCGCAGTATTTT.

Worth noting for this clonotype: This may come from a read error, since a much larger clone is one base off. The rearrangement links TRBV28 to TRBJ2-2; 8 nucleotides agree with TRBD1. This CDR3 has 15 residues. Germline CDR1 and CDR2: MDHEN and SYDVKM. The CDR3 region has the DNA TGTGCCAGCAGCCCTCTAGACAGGGGCACCGGGGTGCTGTTTTTT. Translating gives CASSPLDRGTGVLFF.

As to this clonotype: Lacking the conserved final phenylalanine or tryptophan, this CDR3 likely reflects a read error. The chain recombines TRBV12-3 or TRBV12-4 with TRBJ2-7; the D gene is possibly TRBD1 (7 bases). The CDR3 length is 15 residues. V lost 5 bases to trimming and J lost 1 base, with 15 bases between them. The CDR3 spells CASSMVAGGSYEQYL. The CDR3 DNA sequence: TGTGCCAGCAGTATGGTGGCAGGGGGGTCCTACGAGCAGTACTTA.

The J gene is TRBJ2-7, the V gene TRBV29-1, with TRBD2 identical over 8 bases. The CDR3 has 12 residues. J gave up 10 bases and V 5 bases, and 10 bases lay outside the gene matches. Germline values: CDR1 SQVTM, CDR2 ANQGSEA. This CDR3 reads CSVKAGGSEQYF. For the CDR3, the DNA is TGCAGCGTTAAGGCGGGGGGTTCAGAACAGTACTTC.

Worth noting for this clonotype: The germline gene is not matched at one end of the junction; a read error may be the cause. The chain employs TRBV12-5 and TRBJ2-1, with a possible D match to TRBD2 (6 bases). Germline V gene lookup returns CDR1 LGHNT and CDR2 FRNRAP. This CDR3 comprises 13 residues. The CDR3 DNA reads as TGTGCTAGTGGTCCCGGGACTGCAGATAAGCAGTTTTTC. This gives the protein CASGPGTADKQFF. The whole variable domain, filled in from reference TRBV12-5 and TRBJ2-1, reads DARVTQTPRHKVTEMGQEVTMRCQPILGHNTVFWYRQTMMQGLELLAYFRNRAPLDDSGMPKDRFSAEMPDATLATLKIQPSEPRDSAVYFCASGPGTADKQFFGPGTRLTVL.

Remarks on this clonotype: A much larger clonotype is one base distant, so this may be a read error. The chain couples TRBV19 to TRBJ1-5; 8 bases align to TRBD1. Germline V gene sequence: CDR1 LNHDA, CDR2 SQIVND (reference sequence). CDR3 length: 16 amino acids. For the CDR3, the DNA is TGTGCCAGTAGTCTATGGGGACAGGATAGCAATCAGCCCCGGCATTTT. It codes for CASSLWGQDSNQPRHF.

This clonotype was seen just once. A much bigger clone sits one base away, suggesting this may be a read error. The rearrangement links TRBV29-1 to TRBJ2-3, with TRBD1 matching 9 bases. The germline V gene encodes CDR1 SQVTM and CDR2 ANQGSEA. The CDR3 loop spans 14 amino acids. CDR3 sequence reads: CSVETGGVTDTRYF. Written as DNA, the CDR3 is TGCAGCGTCGAAACAGGGGGCGTCACAGATACGCGGTATTTT.

About this clonotype itself: An end of the junction differs from the germline gene, which may be a read error. The chain couples TRBV11-1 to TRBJ2-2, with TRBD2 identical over 9 bases. Germline CDR1 reads SGHAT; CDR2 reads FQDESV (reference sequence). The CDR3 extends over 15 amino acids. DNA for the CDR3: TGTGCCACCAACTTAGGGACTAGCCCCACCGGGGAGCAGTTTTTT. Translation gives CATNLGTSPTGEQFF.

As regards this clonotype: The junction differs from germline at one of its ends, possibly a read error. The V and J genes are TRBV6-1 and TRBJ1-6; D not certain. The CDR3 covers 13 residues. Germline CDR1 and CDR2: MNHNS and SASEGT. Written as DNA, the CDR3 is TGTGCCAGCGGTGAATTAGGGAATTCACCCCTCCACTTT. Its protein product is CASGELGNSPLHF.

As concerns this clonotype: Germline is not matched at one junction end, which may reflect a read error. The V gene is TRBV11-2, the J gene TRBJ2-1; TRBD2 matches 8 bases. Germline assignment: CDR1 SGHAT and CDR2 FQNNGV. The CDR3 extends over 17 amino acids. The CDR3: CASSLDGGGRFHNGQFF. As DNA, the CDR3 is TGTGCCAGCAGCTTAGATGGGGGCGGGAGGTTCCACAATGGGCAGTTCTTC. Full variable domain (outside the CDR3, taken from reference TRBV11-2 and TRBJ2-1): EAGVAQSPRYKIIEKRQSVAFWCNPISGHATLYWYQQILGQGPKLLIQFQNNGVVDDSQLPKDRFSAERLKGVDSTLKIQPAKLEDSAVYLCASSLDGGGRFHNGQFFGPGTRLTVL.

This sequence joins TRBV6-6 and TRBJ1-5; 10 nucleotides match TRBD1. Germline CDR1 reads MNHNY; CDR2 reads SVGAGI (reference sequence). V gave up 8 bases and J gave up 0 bases; unmatched junction bases: 10. This CDR3 spans 17 amino acids. The chain's CDR3 is CASAGTGAGSSNQPQHF. As DNA, the CDR3 is TGTGCCAGCGCCGGGACAGGGGCAGGAAGTAGCAATCAGCCCCAGCATTTT.

On this clonotype: Since no conserved phenylalanine or tryptophan closes the CDR3, a read error is the likely cause. The V and J genes are TRBV29-1 and TRBJ1-2; D perhaps matches TRBD1 (5 bases). This CDR3 is 14 amino acids long. The germline V gene encodes CDR1 SQVTM and CDR2 ANQGSEA. V gave up 3 bases and J gave up 6 bases, with 17 bases separating them. CDR3 sequence: CSVEAEEGVDGYTL. CDR3 in DNA: TGCAGCGTTGAGGCGGAAGAAGGGGTGGATGGCTACACCTTA.

This clonotype was seen only a few times. At one of its ends the junction is not consistent with the germline gene, which may arise from a read error. The rearrangement joins TRBV11-2 to TRBJ2-7; D is unresolved. This CDR3 spans 13 amino acids. The germline V gene has CDR1 SGHAT and CDR2 FQNNGV. CDR3 nucleotide sequence: TGTGCCAGCAGCTTTGATGGCACCTACGAGCAGTATTTC. Translation gives CASSFDGTYEQYF.

This clonotype was seen a handful of times. This chain connects TRBV4-2 to TRBJ2-1; 9 positions agree with TRBD2. The CDR3 is made up of 17 amino acids. With 9 bases clipped from V and 0 bases from J, the junction kept 12 bases outside the gene matches. Per germline, CDR1 LGHNA and CDR2 YNFKEQ. CDR3 sequence (DNA): TGTGCCAGTAACCAAGAGGTAGCGGGGGCCTCCTACAATGAGCAGTTCTTC. Encoded protein: CASNQEVAGASYNEQFF.

About this clonotype itself: Mismatch with germline at one junction end may stem from a read error. V usage is TRBV4-1 and J usage is TRBJ1-2; 8 positions match TRBD1. Germline CDR1 MGHRA, CDR2 YSYEKL. The CDR3 runs to 14 residues. The CDR3 nucleotides read TGTGACAGCAGCCAAGGGGACAGGAAATATGACTACACCTTC. The encoded protein is CDSSQGDRKYDYTF.

As to this clonotype: A junction end diverges from the germline sequence, so it may reflect a read error. The chain uses TRBV6-6 and TRBJ1-2; the D is unclear. The CDR3 covers 14 residues. Per germline, CDR1 MNHNY and CDR2 SVGAGI (reference sequence). The CDR3 nucleotides are TGTGCCGGCCACGATACCGGGGAGGGCTATGGCTACACTTTC. This gives the protein CAGHDTGEGYGYTF.

A word on this clonotype: The junction and the germline gene differ at one end; a read error may be behind it. The gene calls are TRBV7-8 and TRBJ2-7; D not resolved. This CDR3 contains 13 residues. CDR1 and CDR2 from the germline V gene are SGHVS and FQNEAQ. The DNA for the CDR3 is TGTGCCTGCAGCTCCACTGGGGACTACGAGCAGTACTTC. Protein: CACSSTGDYEQYF.

This clonotype occurred once. This rearrangement joins TRBV28 to TRBJ2-1; D unresolved. Trimming removed 4 bases from V and 7 bases from J, with 11 bases in between. Germline lookup yields CDR1 MDHEN and CDR2 SYDVKM. This CDR3 is built from 13 residues. This chain's CDR3 is CASSSIPFNEQFF. The CDR3 nucleotides are TGTGCCAGCAGTTCAATTCCATTTAATGAGCAGTTCTTC. Supplemented by reference TRBV28 and TRBJ2-1, the full variable domain reads DVKVTQSSRYLVKRTGEKVFLECVQDMDHENMFWYRQDPGLGLRLIYFSYDVKMKEKGDIPEGYSVSREKKERFSLILESASTNQTSMYLCASSSIPFNEQFFGPGTRLTVL.

The CDR3 bases are TGTGCCAGCAGCTTAGATGACAGGGGAGACGTAGATACGCAGTATTTT. Protein product: CASSLDDRGDVDTQYF. J is TRBJ2-3 and V is TRBV7-9; 8 nucleotides align to TRBD1. V shed 1 base and J 5 bases; nucleotides not matched to a gene: 8. Germline V lookup: CDR1 SEHNR, CDR2 FQNEAQ (reference sequence). CDR3 length: 16 residues.